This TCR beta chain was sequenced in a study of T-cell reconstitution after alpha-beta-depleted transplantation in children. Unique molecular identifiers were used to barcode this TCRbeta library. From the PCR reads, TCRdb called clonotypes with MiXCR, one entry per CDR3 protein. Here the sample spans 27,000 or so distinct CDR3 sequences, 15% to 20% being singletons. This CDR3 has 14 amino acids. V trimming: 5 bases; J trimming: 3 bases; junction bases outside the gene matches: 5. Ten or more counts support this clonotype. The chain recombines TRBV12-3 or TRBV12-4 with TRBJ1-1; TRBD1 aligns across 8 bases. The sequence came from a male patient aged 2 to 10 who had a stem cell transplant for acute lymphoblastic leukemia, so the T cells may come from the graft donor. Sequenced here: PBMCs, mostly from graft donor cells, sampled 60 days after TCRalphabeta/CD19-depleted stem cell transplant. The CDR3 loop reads CASSPSDRDTEAFF. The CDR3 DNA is TGTGCCAGCAGTCCCTCGGACAGGGACACTGAAGCTTTCTTT.